A single sample gave rise to the 5 T cell receptor beta chains below, sequenced in a study of T cell responses to AZD1222 COVID-19 vaccine. Repertoires were generated with immunoSEQ multiplex PCR, while TCRdb's copy carries only in-frame clones and drops some. The sample yields 150,000 or so clones, of which the top ten take up over 2%. The specimen sequenced was peripheral blood. The receptors were gathered from an adult in good health.

The rearrangement uses TRBV6-5 and TRBJ2-3; D is uncertain. The CDR3 is 14 amino acids. V was trimmed by 7 bases and J by 2 bases, leaving 13 bases between them. Germline V gives CDR1 MNHEY, CDR2 SVGAGI. The CDR3 DNA is TGTGCCAGCACCCAGCAGCTCACCACAGATACGCAGTATTTT. Protein: CASTQQLTTDTQYF.

The chain carries TRBV4-1 and TRBJ1-1; 11 bases line up with TRBD1. The CDR3 contains 17 residues. The junction had 10 bases not matched to a gene; V was cut back by 3 bases and J by 4 bases. Germline assignment: CDR1 MGHRA and CDR2 YSYEKL. CDR3 nucleotides: TGCGCCAGCAGCCACAGGGGACAGGGGGTCGAGGGCACTGAAGCTTTCTTT. Translation: CASSHRGQGVEGTEAFF.

The chain is built from TRBV6-5 and TRBJ2-1; D could derive from TRBD1 or TRBD2 (5 bases each). The CDR3 runs 14 residues. V gave up 10 bases and J gave up 4 bases, with 17 bases separating them. Per germline, CDR1 MNHEY and CDR2 SVGAGI. The CDR3 DNA reads TGTGCCACCACTCAATCCGGGACGTACAATGAGCAGTTCTTC. Its translation is CATTQSGTYNEQFF.

The chain carries TRBV5-1 and TRBJ1-2, with a tentative D call TRBD1 (5 bases). V was clipped by 7 bases and J by 4 bases, with 14 bases between them. Germline V gene data show CDR1 as SGHRS and CDR2 as YFSETQ. CDR3 size: 13 residues. The CDR3 here is CASSDSSFYGYTF. DNA of the CDR3: TGCGCCAGCTCCGACAGTTCCTTCTATGGCTACACCTTC.

This chain links TRBV2 with TRBJ1-2; 7 bases align to TRBD1. The CDR3 loop spans 13 amino acids. Germline CDR1 SNHLY, CDR2 FYNNEI. The J segment lost 8 bases and the V segment lost 8 bases, leaving 11 bases of the junction unmatched. In DNA, the CDR3 is TGTGCCAGCTCAGCTTTCGACAGGGCCGGCTACACCTTC. Encoded protein: CASSAFDRAGYTF.